What follows describes a single T cell receptor beta chain. The antigen it recognizes is unknown. No base qualities exist here, and no much larger clone lies one base off it. V drops 3 bases and J drops 0 bases, leaving 8 bases in between. The CDR3, from cysteine to phenylalanine, totals 15 residues. The entry retains the CDR3 DNA only, 45 bases that are in frame from base 1. Via the germline V gene, CDR1 is SGHTA and CDR2 FQGNSA. The source of the sample is a study of PD-1 blockade in mismatch repair-deficient tumors (dated by TCRdb to 2015 to 2018). Broadly, across the study: Between September 2013 and 2016, the trial enrolled over 80 consecutive patients with 12 mismatch repair-deficient cancer types, every one of whom had been previously treated and was progressing. Tumor-associated T cell clones in the peripheral blood of patients responding to PD-1 blockade were tracked using deep sequencing of TCR CDR3 regions.

Libraries were made using the immunoSEQ multiplex PCR assay. TCRdb retrieved this table from immuneACCESS and kept in-frame rearrangements only. Not all clones are present; in checked studies, unresolved V genes account for under half, and no reason is known for the remainder. The sample table records some 120,000 clones; approximately 90% of these occur just once. Of the sample, roughly 12% is held by the ten largest clones. What the research found in general, with its limitations: Clones residing in the tumor, which were often undetectable in blood before treatment, expanded quickly after pembrolizumab and then contracted, generally before radiologic responses.

Mismatch repair deficiency in every enrolled patient was established by polymerase chain reaction or immunohistochemistry. TCR sequencing was performed for a few patients who responded to pembrolizumab therapy. The phase II trial prospectively evaluated PD-1 blockade with pembrolizumab in advanced mismatch repair-deficient cancers, independent of tissue of origin. Peripheral blood T cell samples were collected serially, before PD-1 blockade began and at several time points afterward. Blood sampling time points were reported as weeks after the first dose of pembrolizumab. The sequence derives from an adult with mismatch repair-deficient cancer. Material: peripheral blood, obtained 44 weeks after starting pembrolizumab. Recombination joined TRBV7-2 with TRBJ2-2; the D segment could be TRBD1, given 5 matching bases. The DNA sequence is TGTGCCAGCAGCTTCGCCAGGGCGAACACCGGGGAGCTGTTTTTT. Translated, it reads CASSFARANTGELFF.